Listed below are T cell receptor beta chains from one sample, sequenced in a study of shared clonotypes between healthy human individuals. Assay: immunoSEQ multiplex PCR; the TCRdb copy retains only in-frame clones and omits some. The table lists about 2.4 million clones, roughly nine tenths of them singletons. Sequenced: naive CD4+ T cells sorted from blood. The receptors here all came from a man younger than 35 in good health. CDR3s include the opening cysteine and the closing phenylalanine or tryptophan. The order of the fields is J gene, clone size, V gene, D gene, CDR3 DNA, CDR3 protein. The D gene is left open where the match is weak. Some rows mark clone size as missing; the rest say once, few, many or name a class of expanded clone.

>TRBJ2-7|NA|TRBV18|NA
TGTGCCAGCTCACAAGGGACGGCTGAGCAGTACTTC
CASSQGTAEQYF
>TRBJ1-2|NA|TRBV27|TRBD1
TGTGCCAGCAGTAAGACAGGGAACTATGGCTACACCTTC
CASSKTGNYGYTF
>TRBJ1-1|NA|TRBV18|NA
TGTGCCAGCTTGGAGTCGATGAACACTGAAGCTTTCTTT
CASLESMNTEAFF
>TRBJ1-2|few|TRBV6-5|NA
TGTGCCAGCATAGCCTCGGGGAGGGAGGATGGCTACACCTTC
CASIASGREDGYTF
>TRBJ1-2|NA|TRBV29-1|TRBD1
TGCAGCACCGGGACAGGTGCCAACGGCTACACCTTC
CSTGTGANGYTF
>TRBJ2-3|NA|TRBV5-4|NA
TGTGCCAGCAGCTCCCGCACAGATACGCAGTATTTT
CASSSRTDTQYF
>TRBJ2-5|NA|TRBV5-1|TRBD2
TGCGCCAGCAGCTTAAACCGGGGGGAAGAGACCCAGTACTTC
CASSLNRGEETQYF
>TRBJ2-2|NA|TRBV25-1|NA
TGTGCCGGGAAGACGAACACCGGGGAGCTGTTTTTT
CAGKTNTGELFF
>TRBJ1-6|NA|TRBV7-2|TRBD1
TGTGCCAGCAGCTCCCCGGGACAGGGGAATTCACCCCTCCACTTT
CASSSPGQGNSPLHF
>TRBJ2-3|NA|TRBV7-2|TRBD2
TGTGCCAGCAGCTTAGGGTGGAGCGGGGGAGGTAAAGATACGCAGTATTTT
CASSLGWSGGGKDTQYF
>TRBJ2-7|NA|TRBV7-8|TRBD2
TGTGCCAGCAGCTCTCTTCCGGGGGGAGGCGAGCAGTACTTC
CASSSLPGGGEQYF
>TRBJ1-1|NA|TRBV7-2|NA
TGTGCCAGCAGCTTAAGGAGGAACACTGAAGCTTTCTTT
CASSLRRNTEAFF
>TRBJ2-7|NA|TRBV19|TRBD1
TGTGCCAGTAGTGTCCTTCCGGGACAGTCCACCTACGAGCAGTACTTC
CASSVLPGQSTYEQYF
>TRBJ1-2|few|TRBV12-5|TRBD1
TGTGCTAGTGGTTTGATAGGGACAGCCTATGGCTACACCTTC
CASGLIGTAYGYTF
>TRBJ2-3|NA|TRBV6-6|NA
TGTGCCAGCAGTTACGTCGGGAGCACAGATACGCAGTATTTT
CASSYVGSTDTQYF
>TRBJ2-1|NA|TRBV21-1|NA
TGTGCCAGCAGCAAAGGGGATGAGCAGTTCTTC
CASSKGDEQFF
>TRBJ2-2|NA|TRBV28|NA
TGTGCCAGCAGTCCACGGGGGGCGGTCGGGGAGCTGTTTTTT
CASSPRGAVGELFF
>TRBJ2-3|NA|TRBV5-6|TRBD2
TGTGCCAGCAGCTTGGGGGGACTAGCGGGCACAGATACGCAGTATTTT
CASSLGGLAGTDTQYF
>TRBJ2-2|NA|TRBV2|NA
TGTGCCAGCAGTGCTGAGGACCCTAACACCGGGGAGCTGTTTTTT
CASSAEDPNTGELFF
>TRBJ2-1|NA|TRBV13|NA
TGTGCCAGCAGCTTAGGCGGGACGGCCTACAATGAGCAGTTCTTC
CASSLGGTAYNEQFF
>TRBJ2-2|NA|TRBV18|NA
TGTGCCAGCTCCCAAGGACAGCTTAGAGGGGAGCTGTTTTTT
CASSQGQLRGELFF
>TRBJ2-1|NA|TRBV6-4|TRBD2
TGTGCCAGCAGTCCCTACCGGCGGGAGTATAATGAGCAGTTCTTC
CASSPYRREYNEQFF
>TRBJ1-4|NA|TRBV5-1|NA
TGCGCCAGCAGACACGACAGCTCAACTAATGAAAAACTGTTTTTT
CASRHDSSTNEKLFF
>TRBJ2-7|NA|TRBV5-1|NA
TGCGCCAGCAGCCCCGGGGCGGGGACACTGCTCTACGAGCAGTACTTC
CASSPGAGTLLYEQYF
>TRBJ2-7|NA|TRBV6-5|NA
TGTGCCAGCAGTTATCAAAGGTTGGGGGACTACGAGCAGTACTTC
CASSYQRLGDYEQYF
>TRBJ1-5|NA|TRBV18|NA
TGTGCCAGCTCACGGGGGCCCAATCAGCCCCAGCATTTT
CASSRGPNQPQHF
>TRBJ1-6|NA|TRBV5-8|NA
TGTGCCAGCAGCTTGTTTCGGGGAACGAGCTCCTATAATTCACCCCTCCACTTT
CASSLFRGTSSYNSPLHF
>TRBJ1-2|NA|TRBV27|TRBD1
TGTGCCAGCAGTTCCCGGACAGGGGGACCCTCTAACTATGGCTACACCTTC
CASSSRTGGPSNYGYTF